This TCR beta chain was captured in a study of cytomegalovirus exposure and HLA in healthy donors. Study observations and caveats: Later analysis placed DRB1 highest and HLA-C lowest in TCR association rates, which differed by HLA locus.

Both 60 Vbeta primers and 13 Jbeta primers went into the PCR. Using immunoSEQ multiplex PCR, the repertoire was profiled, and TCRdb retains in-frame clones only, with some absent. The sample shows about 100,000 clones, roughly 70% of them seen only once. A remark on this clone: Its antigen is unidentified.

The specimen sequenced was PBMCs. This clonotype was sampled from a woman younger than 30 in good health and CMV-seropositive.

As DNA, the CDR3 is TGTGCCAGCACCCCCTTGGGGCGGATCCAAGAGACCCAGTACTTC. Protein: CASTPLGRIQETQYF. The chain is built from TRBV7-2 and TRBJ2-5, with D possibly being TRBD1 (5 bases). V shed 7 bases and J shed 1 base, with 16 bases lying between them. Germline V CDR1 and CDR2: SGHTA, FQGNSA. This CDR3 has 15 residues.